This entry lists 12 T cell receptor beta chains sequenced from one sample in a study of T cells in women clearing cervical HPV infection. Clones were read by immunoSEQ multiplex PCR, and TCRdb kept only the in-frame ones, dropping some. This repertoire comprises roughly 40,000 clones; its ten largest clones make up 0.95% to 1.5%. Sequences were obtained from blood buffy coat. The receptors were sampled from a woman between 18 and 75 years old with a cervical HPV16 infection that either progressed to CIN3+ or cleared (not recorded which).

As for this clone: The read gets to within 3 residues of the CDR3 end, and the germline J gene fills in the rest. This rearrangement joins TRBV5-1 to TRBJ1-5; 7 bases line up with TRBD1. V shed 6 bases and J 0 bases; nucleotides not matched to a gene: 21. The length of the CDR3 is 20 residues. Germline values: CDR1 SGHRS, CDR2 YFSETQ. Incomplete CDR3 DNA: TGCGCCAGCACCCCCAGCGGGACAGATGATCTCTCCTATAGCAATCAGCCC. The encoded protein is CASTPSGTDDLSYSNQP. The entire CDR3 sequence reads CASTPSGTDDLSYSNQPQHF.

On this clone itself: The observed sequence ends 3 residues before the CDR3 terminus, with the missing tail filled in from the germline J gene. The gene calls are TRBV7-2 and TRBJ1-4, with a weak D call TRBD1 (5 bases). This CDR3 has 13 residues. Germline V gene lookup returns CDR1 SGHTA and CDR2 FQGNSA. The part of the CDR3 DNA that was read is TGTGCCAGCAGCTCGAACAGGAAGACCCCA. Amino acid sequence: CASSSNRKTP. The whole CDR3 reads CASSSNRKTPLFF. The full variable domain, its missing parts supplied by reference TRBV7-2 and TRBJ1-4, is GAGVSQSPSNKVTEKGKDVELRCDPISGHTALYWYRQSLGQGLEFLIYFQGNSAPDKSGLPSDRFSAERTGGSVSTLTIQRTQQEDSAVYLCASSSNRKTPLFFGSGTQLSVL.

Concerning this clone: The DNA ends 3 residues before the CDR3 does, and the rest of the CDR3 is filled in from the germline J gene. V gene TRBV5-4 combines with J gene TRBJ2-7; D may be TRBD1 (5 bases). With 4 bases removed from V and 6 bases from J, the gap between germline ends came to 20 bases. Germline lookup yields CDR1 SGHNT and CDR2 YYREEE (reference sequence). The CDR3 sequence is 15 residues long. The CDR3 sequence: CASSPRAGRSSEQYF. The CDR3 DNA, read in part, is TGTGCCAGCAGCCCCAGGGCAGGGCGGTCAAGCGAG.

As concerns this clone: From the germline J gene comes the end of the CDR3, since the read stops 3 residues before it. The chain joins TRBV10-3 to TRBJ2-1, with TRBD2 identical over 8 bases. With V trimmed by 7 bases and J by 4 bases, 6 bases remained unmatched. Per germline, CDR1 ENHRY and CDR2 SYGVKD. This CDR3 is 14 amino acids long. This chain's CDR3 is CAIKYSGVYNEQFF. CDR3 DNA, as far as it was read: TGTGCCATCAAATATAGCGGGGTTTACAATGAG.

A remark on this clone: The read gets to within 3 residues of the CDR3 end, and the germline J gene fills in the rest. The chain uses TRBV19 and TRBJ1-1, with D possibly matching TRBD1 (5 bases). The CDR3 totals 14 residues. V shed 5 bases and J shed 0 bases, with 10 bases lying between them. The germline CDR1 and CDR2 sequences are LNHDA and SQIVND (reference sequence). The CDR3 region is CASSGRALNTEAFF. CDR3 DNA, as far as it was read: TGTGCCAGTAGTGGCAGGGCGTTGAACACTGAA. Full variable domain (outside the CDR3, taken from reference TRBV19 and TRBJ1-1): DGGITQSPKYLFRKEGQNVTLSCEQNLNHDAMYWYRQDPGQGLRLIYYSQIVNDFQKGDIAEGYSVSREKKESFPLTVTSAQKNPTAFYLCASSGRALNTEAFFGQGTRLTVV.

To note about this clone: Read data end 3 residues before the CDR3 end; the end is taken from the germline J gene. The V call is TRBV19, the J call TRBJ1-1; TRBD1 matches at 8 bases. The CDR3 spans 14 residues. Germline V gene sequence: CDR1 LNHDA, CDR2 SQIVND (reference sequence). With V trimmed by 3 bases and J by 1 base, 1 base remained unmatched. CDR3 DNA, as far as it was read: TGTGCCAGTAGTATCGGGACAGGGAACACTGAA. Protein product: CASSIGTGNTE. The CDR3 as a whole reads CASSIGTGNTEAFF.

A remark on this clone: The read ends 3 residues shy of where the CDR3 ends; the end is completed using the germline J gene. This chain connects TRBV5-6 to TRBJ1-2; D possibly corresponds to TRBD1 (6 bases). CDR3 length: 13 amino acids. Germline CDR1 SGHDT, CDR2 YYEEEE. Incomplete CDR3 DNA: TGTGCCAGCAGCTTGATCAGGGGTGGCGGC. Its protein is CASSLIRGGG. From start to end, the CDR3 is CASSLIRGGGYTF.

A note on this clone: The DNA ends 3 residues before the CDR3 does, and the rest of the CDR3 is filled in from the germline J gene. V gene TRBV5-4 combines with J gene TRBJ1-6; D uncertain. From germline, CDR1 is SGHNT and CDR2 YYREEE (reference sequence). This CDR3 contains 15 residues. Trimming removed 2 bases at V and 6 bases at J, with 12 bases between. The chain's CDR3 is CASSLDYYPNSPLHF. CDR3 DNA (partial): TGTGCCAGCAGCTTAGACTACTACCCTAATTCACCC.

As for this clone: The sequenced fragment ends 3 residues before the CDR3 boundary, so the rest is inferred from the germline J gene. The chain is built from TRBV6-2 or TRBV6-3 and TRBJ2-5, with D perhaps TRBD2 (6 bases). The CDR3 has 14 residues. Germline V gene lookup returns CDR1 MNHEY and CDR2 SVGEGT. The ends were cut back, 2 bases at V and 5 bases at J, with 12 bases in the middle. The CDR3 sequence is CASSYRNLAETQYF. Incomplete CDR3 DNA: TGTGCCAGCAGTTACAGAAACCTAGCGGAGACC.

For this clone: The missing CDR3 end, 3 residues past where the read stops, is filled in from the germline J gene. The rearrangement joins TRBV10-3 to TRBJ2-1; perhaps TRBD2 as D (5 bases). Trimming took 2 bases from V and 2 from J, leaving 10 bases between them. This CDR3 has 15 residues. Germline V gene sequence: CDR1 ENHRY, CDR2 SYGVKD. The CDR3: CAISEGGSTYNEQFF. The sequenced CDR3 bases are TGTGCCATCAGTGAGGGCGGGTCCACCTACAATGAG.

A remark on this clone: The read falls 3 residues short of the CDR3 end, and the missing part is taken from the germline J gene. This sequence joins TRBV5-4 and TRBJ2-5, with no clear D. There are 13 residues in the CDR3. Germline V CDR1 and CDR2: SGHNT, YYREEE (reference sequence). The germline V and J ends were trimmed by 2 bases and 1 base, with 6 bases remaining between them. The CDR3 region is CASSFTVQETQYF. CDR3 DNA (partial): TGTGCCAGCAGCTTCACGGTCCAAGAGACC.

About this clone: The read halts 3 residues ahead of the CDR3 end, with the missing end drawn from the germline J gene. The chain combines TRBV13 with TRBJ1-1, with 7 positions matching TRBD1. This CDR3 comprises 16 residues. The ends lost 0 bases at V and 0 bases at J; junction bases unmatched: 4. Germline V gives CDR1 PRHDT, CDR2 FYEKMQ (reference sequence). The covered CDR3 bases are TGTGCCAGCAGCTTAGGGAGGGGGCGGATGAACACTGAA. Residues: CASSLGRGRMNTE. The whole CDR3 sequence reads CASSLGRGRMNTEAFF.